The next 26 T cell receptor beta chains were all read from a single sample in a study of OX40 agonist ivuxolimab in advanced cancers. Only in-frame clones appear in the TCRdb table, and some are missing; sequencing was by immunoSEQ multiplex PCR. This sample has around 18,000 clones, with about nine tenths found just once. Here the sequenced sample was CD4+ or CD8+ T cells sorted from blood, taken in a trial of the OX40 agonist ivuxolimab. All receptors derive from an adult with an advanced solid tumor such as melanoma, head and neck, liver or kidney cancer.

The V and J genes are TRBV11-1 and TRBJ2-3; 7 bases agree with TRBD1. Germline V gene data show CDR1 as SGHAT and CDR2 as FQDESV (reference sequence). The length of the CDR3 is 18 residues. J was trimmed by 0 bases and V by 1 base; bases with no gene match: 10. The CDR3: CASSLESGQYSSTDTQYF. CDR3 sequence (DNA): TGTGCCAGCAGCTTAGAATCGGGACAGTATTCTAGCACAGATACGCAGTATTTT.

The chain recombines TRBV7-9 with TRBJ1-2; weak D call: TRBD1 (6 bases). Germline V gives CDR1 SEHNR, CDR2 FQNEAQ (reference sequence). The CDR3 sequence is 14 residues long. The V end was cut by 11 bases, the J end by 4 bases, with 20 bases between. CDR3 region: CAAIGSRGLYGYTF. DNA for the CDR3: TGTGCCGCCATAGGGAGCAGGGGCCTCTATGGCTACACCTTC.

This clone was observed a single time. DNA for the CDR3: TGTGCCAGCAGTGTAGCCGGGACTAGCGGGAGCTACGAGCAGTACTTC. It yields the protein CASSVAGTSGSYEQYF. The genes are TRBV27 and TRBJ2-7; 14 nucleotides line up with TRBD2. CDR1 MNHEY and CDR2 SMNVEV come from the germline V gene (reference sequence). This CDR3 region has 16 residues. The V segment lost 5 bases and the J segment 3 bases; nucleotides outside the gene matches: 6.

V usage is TRBV7-9 and J usage is TRBJ2-5; TRBD2 is a possible D gene (5 bases). The CDR3 has 13 residues. With 6 bases removed from V and 4 bases from J, the gap between germline ends came to 12 bases. CDR1 SEHNR and CDR2 FQNEAQ come from the germline V gene (reference sequence). CDR3 protein: CASRPGLRETQYF. The CDR3 DNA follows: TGTGCCAGCAGACCGGGGTTACGAGAGACCCAGTACTTC. Full variable domain (outside the CDR3, taken from reference TRBV7-9 and TRBJ2-5): DTGVSQNPRHKITKRGQNVTFRCDPISEHNRLYWYRQTLGQGPEFLTYFQNEAQLEKSRLLSDRFSAERPKGSFSTLEIQRTEQGDSAMYLCASRPGLRETQYFGPGTRLLVL.

The chain joins TRBV19 to TRBJ2-3, with TRBD1 matching over 7 bases. The CDR3 has 15 amino acids. Germline values: CDR1 LNHDA, CDR2 SQIVND (reference sequence). Losses at the gene ends were 3 bases for V and 1 base for J; bases not matched to a gene: 4. This chain's CDR3 is CASSIIGTGTDTQYF. CDR3 coding DNA: TGTGCCAGTAGTATTATCGGGACAGGCACAGATACGCAGTATTTT.

The genes are TRBV30 and TRBJ2-7; D not resolved. The V gene lost 1 base and the J gene lost 2 bases, with 3 bases spanning the gap. Germline values: CDR1 GTSNPN, CDR2 SVGIG (reference sequence). This CDR3 has 11 residues. The CDR3 DNA follows: TGTGCCTGGAGTGCTGCCTACGAGCAGTACTTC. Its protein is CAWSAAYEQYF.

The V gene is TRBV11-3, the J gene TRBJ2-3, with no clear D. This CDR3 region has 13 residues. V was clipped by 5 bases and J by 0 bases, with 6 bases between them. CDR1 and CDR2 from the germline V gene are SGHNT and YENEEA. This CDR3 is CASSARSTDTQYF. DNA of the CDR3: TGTGCCAGCAGCGCCAGGAGCACAGATACGCAGTATTTT.

J is TRBJ1-5 and V is TRBV4-3; D call uncertain. The V and J ends lost 0 bases and 5 bases respectively, with 14 bases between them. CDR1 LGHNA and CDR2 YSLEER come from the germline V gene. The CDR3 loop spans 16 amino acids. The CDR3 is CASSQDYGKVHQPQHF. The CDR3 DNA sequence: TGCGCCAGCAGCCAAGATTACGGAAAAGTACATCAGCCCCAGCATTTT.

This chain connects TRBV10-3 to TRBJ2-1; D is ambiguous. V was clipped by 5 bases and J by 3 bases, with 17 bases between them. This CDR3 region has 16 residues. Looked up from germline, CDR1 is ENHRY and CDR2 is SYGVKD. The CDR3 region is CAISPNTGSGYNEQFF. CDR3 bases: TGTGCCATCAGTCCGAATACCGGAAGTGGCTACAATGAGCAGTTCTTC.

This sequence joins TRBV2 and TRBJ2-6, with D perhaps TRBD1 or TRBD2 (5 bases each). Germline CDR1 SNHLY, CDR2 FYNNEI. The V and J ends lost 6 bases and 1 base respectively, with 16 bases between them. The CDR3 spans 17 residues. The CDR3 DNA follows: TGTGCCAGCAGAGGACTTACCCACAGGTCTGGGGCCAACGTCCTGACTTTC. Translated, it gives CASRGLTHRSGANVLTF.

J is TRBJ2-2 and V is TRBV4-1; D not certain. Between the trimmed V and J ends, which lost 2 bases and 3 bases, there was a span of 7 bases. Germline-derived CDR1 and CDR2 are MGHRA and YSYEKL. The CDR3 loop spans 14 amino acids. For the CDR3, the DNA is TGCGCCAGCAGCCAATTGGGCTACACCGGGGAGCTGTTTTTT. This gives the protein CASSQLGYTGELFF.

The chain recombines TRBV28 with TRBJ2-7; 7 bases match TRBD1. The CDR3 extends over 14 amino acids. CDR1 is MDHEN, CDR2 SYDVKM, per germline. The junction had 1 base not matched to a gene; V was cut back by 2 bases and J by 0 bases. The CDR3 sequence is CASSLRDSSYEQYF. For the CDR3, the DNA is TGTGCCAGCAGTTTAAGGGACAGCTCCTACGAGCAGTACTTC.

The CDR3 here is CASSYGTWSPYEQYF. The CDR3 DNA reads as TGTGCCAGCAGCTACGGGACATGGAGTCCCTACGAGCAGTACTTC. V and J are TRBV5-6 and TRBJ2-7; a weak D match, TRBD1 (6 bases). CDR3 length equals 15 residues. Trimming shortened V by 3 bases and J by 2 bases, and 15 bases separated the two germline ends. Per germline, CDR1 SGHDT and CDR2 YYEEEE.

The chain combines TRBV7-2 with TRBJ2-7; D uncertain. The CDR3 is 12 residues long. The V end was cut by 4 bases, the J end by 0 bases, with 4 bases between. Germline CDR1 reads SGHTA; CDR2 reads FQGNSA. The CDR3 sequence: CASSWNSYEQYF. The CDR3 bases are TGTGCCAGCAGCTGGAACTCCTACGAGCAGTACTTC.

The genes are TRBV11-1 and TRBJ2-7, with D perhaps matching TRBD2 (5 bases). This CDR3 comprises 15 residues. Germline CDR1 SGHAT, CDR2 FQDESV (reference sequence). The ends were cut back, 1 base at V and 2 bases at J, with 12 bases in the middle. CDR3 DNA: TGTGCCAGCAGCTTAGGAGGACTTATCACCTACGAGCAGTACTTC. It specifies CASSLGGLITYEQYF.

This rearrangement joins TRBV18 to TRBJ1-5; tentative D call: TRBD1 (5 bases). Germline V lookup: CDR1 KGHSH, CDR2 LQKENI. Trimming shortened V by 4 bases and J by 0 bases, and 10 bases separated the two germline ends. This CDR3 is built from 15 residues. The CDR3 loop reads CASSQTGTSNQPQHF. CDR3 bases: TGTGCCAGCTCACAGACCGGGACTAGCAATCAGCCCCAGCATTTT.

The chain links TRBV28 to TRBJ2-2, with no clear D. The CDR3 runs 15 residues. Between the trimmed V and J ends, which lost 6 bases and 0 bases, there was a span of 11 bases. The germline V gene has CDR1 MDHEN and CDR2 SYDVKM. The CDR3: CASSLGIANTGELFF. The CDR3 DNA is TGTGCCAGCAGCCTAGGTATCGCGAACACCGGGGAGCTGTTTTTT.

V and J are TRBV5-1 and TRBJ2-5; maybe TRBD2 (6 bases). Germline CDR1 SGHRS, CDR2 YFSETQ. V lost 4 bases, J lost 5 bases, and 18 bases lay in between. The CDR3 consists of 15 residues. The CDR3 region is CASSALPGGGETQYF. CDR3 nucleotide sequence: TGCGCCAGCAGCGCCCTACCTGGTGGGGGGGAGACCCAGTACTTC.

The chain combines TRBV10-3 with TRBJ2-7; 9 nucleotides align to TRBD2. This CDR3 contains 18 residues. Germline CDR1 ENHRY, CDR2 SYGVKD. Unmatched junction bases numbered 15, after V lost 3 bases and J lost 3 bases. The chain's CDR3 is CAISDGFLETSGNYEQYF. CDR3 sequence (DNA): TGTGCCATCAGTGACGGTTTCTTAGAGACTAGCGGAAACTACGAGCAGTACTTC.

This clone was seen once. The J gene is TRBJ1-3, the V gene TRBV14; D remains ambiguous. CDR3 length equals 15 residues. Germline CDR1 is SGHDN and CDR2 is FVKESK. The V end lost 1 base, the J end lost 0 bases, and 7 bases lay between the germline ends. CDR3 nucleotides: TGTGCCAGCAGCCAAGCGTCAGTCTCTGGAAACACCATATATTTT. Translated, it gives CASSQASVSGNTIYF.

The V gene is TRBV4-3, the J gene TRBJ2-1; D may be TRBD1 or TRBD2 (5 bases each). The CDR3 runs to 13 residues. The germline V gene encodes CDR1 LGHNA and CDR2 YSLEER. V gave up 1 base and J gave up 10 bases, with 11 bases separating them. In nucleotides, the CDR3 is TGCGCCAGCAGCCAAGCCCTGGGGGAGGAGCAGTTCTTC. Translated: CASSQALGEEQFF.

The CDR3 DNA reads as TGTGCCAGCAGCTTAGCACAGAACACTGAAGCTTTCTTT. It codes for CASSLAQNTEAFF. The chain carries TRBV7-9 and TRBJ1-1; no clear D. Deletions cut 0 bases from V and 1 base from J, with 3 bases between. The CDR3 is 13 residues long. Germline assignment: CDR1 SEHNR and CDR2 FQNEAQ (reference sequence).

The chain joins TRBV7-6 to TRBJ2-7, with a possible D match to TRBD2 (6 bases). Trimming cost V 6 bases and J 5 bases, with 20 bases left between them. CDR3 length equals 15 residues. Per germline, CDR1 SGHVS and CDR2 FNYEAQ. For the CDR3, the DNA is TGTGCCAGCAGTCTATCCCTCGGAGGGGTCCACGAGCAGTACTTC. Protein sequence: CASSLSLGGVHEQYF. The full variable domain, rest sourced from reference TRBV7-6 and TRBJ2-7, is GAGVSQSPRYKVTKRGQDVALRCDPISGHVSLYWYRQALGQGPEFLTYFNYEAQQDKSGLPNDRFSAERPEGSISTLTIQRTEQRDSAMYRCASSLSLGGVHEQYFGPGTRLTVT.

This clone showed up just a few times. The chain carries TRBV10-3 and TRBJ2-7; D gene unclear. V was clipped by 7 bases and J by 5 bases, with 9 bases between them. CDR3 length equals 11 residues. Germline loops: CDR1 ENHRY, CDR2 SYGVKD. CDR3 sequence: CAIMKGNEQYF. CDR3 nucleotide sequence: TGTGCCATCATGAAGGGCAACGAGCAGTACTTC.

The rearrangement joins TRBV7-9 to TRBJ2-1; 9 bases align to TRBD2. From germline, CDR1 is SEHNR and CDR2 FQNEAQ (reference sequence). Trimming cost V 5 bases and J 6 bases; bases outside gene matches: 11. The CDR3 spans 16 residues. Here the CDR3 reads CASSPTGTSWGNEQFF. Written as DNA, the CDR3 is TGTGCCAGCAGCCCTACCGGGACTAGCTGGGGCAATGAGCAGTTCTTC.

The rearrangement links TRBV27 to TRBJ1-2, with 8 bases matching TRBD1. Germline V gene sequence: CDR1 MNHEY, CDR2 SMNVEV (reference sequence). V was pared by 5 bases and J by 5 bases, with 7 bases of the junction left unmatched. This CDR3 comprises 14 residues. CDR3 amino acids: CASSPGQGWYGYTF. Written as DNA, the CDR3 is TGTGCCAGCAGTCCAGGACAGGGCTGGTATGGCTACACCTTC.